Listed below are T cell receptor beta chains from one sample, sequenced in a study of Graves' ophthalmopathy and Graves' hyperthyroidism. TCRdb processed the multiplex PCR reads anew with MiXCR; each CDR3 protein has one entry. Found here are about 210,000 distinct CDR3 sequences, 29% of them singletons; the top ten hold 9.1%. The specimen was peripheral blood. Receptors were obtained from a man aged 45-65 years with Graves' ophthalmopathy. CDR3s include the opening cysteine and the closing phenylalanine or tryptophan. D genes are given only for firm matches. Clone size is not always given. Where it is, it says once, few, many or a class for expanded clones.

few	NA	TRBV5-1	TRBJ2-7	TGCGCCAGCAGCCCTCAGACTAGTACTGGCGAGCAGTACTTC	CASSPQTSTGEQYF
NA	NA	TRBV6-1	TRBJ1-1	TGTGCCTCGACTAGGGGGGACACTGAAGCTTTCTTT	CASTRGDTEAFF
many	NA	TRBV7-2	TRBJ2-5	TGTGCCAGCAGCCCTCAGGGACTCCTGGGGTACCAAGAGACCCAGTACTTC	CASSPQGLLGYQETQYF
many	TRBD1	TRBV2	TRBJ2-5	TGTGCCAGCTTTTCGGACAGGAGGCAAGAGACCCAGTACTTC	CASFSDRRQETQYF
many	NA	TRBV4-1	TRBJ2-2	TGCGCCAGCAGCCAAGATCCCCGGGCCGGGGAGCTGTTTTTT	CASSQDPRAGELFF
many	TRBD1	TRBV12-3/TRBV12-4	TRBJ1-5	TGTGCCAGCAGCAGACAGGGGAAACATCAGCCCCAGCATTTT	CASSRQGKHQPQHF
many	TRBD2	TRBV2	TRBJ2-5	TGTGCCAGCAGTGATTTACTAGCGAGCCAAGAGACCCAGTACTTC	CASSDLLASQETQYF
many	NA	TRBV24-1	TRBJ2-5	TGTGCCACCAGTGATTTTGGGGAGACCCAGTACTTC	CATSDFGETQYF
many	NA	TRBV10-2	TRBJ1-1	TGCGCCAGCAGGGATACTGAAGCTTTCTTT	CASRDTEAFF
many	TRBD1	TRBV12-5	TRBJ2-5	TGTGCTAGTGGTCCGACAGGGGGCCAAGAGACCCAGTACTTC	CASGPTGGQETQYF
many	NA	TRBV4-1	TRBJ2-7	TGCGCCAGCAGCCAAACCCCAGGGGAGGCCTCCTACGAGCAGTACTTC	CASSQTPGEASYEQYF
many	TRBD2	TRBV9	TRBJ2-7	TGTGCCAGCAGCGTAGAGGAGACTAGCGGCCGTAGGGAGCAGTACTTC	CASSVEETSGRREQYF
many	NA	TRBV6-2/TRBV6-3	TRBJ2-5	TGTGCCAGCAGTACCTACGGGGGACGGGAGACCCAGTACTTC	CASSTYGGRETQYF
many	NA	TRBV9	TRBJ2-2	TGTGCCAGCAGCCCCCGTTTGGGGGAGCGAGTCACCGGGGAGCTGTTTTTT	CASSPRLGERVTGELFF
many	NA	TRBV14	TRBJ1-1	TGTGCCAGCAGCCAAGATTACTACGGGGGCGAATACGCTGAAGCTTTCTTT	CASSQDYYGGEYAEAFF
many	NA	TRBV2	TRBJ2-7	TGTGCCAGCAGTGAATGGGCAGAAGAGCAGTACTTC	CASSEWAEEQYF
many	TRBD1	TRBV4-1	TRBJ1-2	TGCGCCAGCAGCCCCTCGACAGGGGGCGTCGACGGCCACACCTTC	CASSPSTGGVDGHTF
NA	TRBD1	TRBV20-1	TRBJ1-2	TGCAGTGCCAAGACAGGGAATATCTACTATGGCTACACCTTC	CSAKTGNIYYGYTF
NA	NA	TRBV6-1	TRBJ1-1	TGTGCCAGCAGAACTAGCCAAATGAACACTGAAGCTTTCTTT	CASRTSQMNTEAFF
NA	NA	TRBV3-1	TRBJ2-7	TGTGCCAGCAGCCAAGAAGGAGGGGGGGCCTACGAGCAGTACTTC	CASSQEGGGAYEQYF
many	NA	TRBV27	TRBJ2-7	TGTGCCAGCAGTTCACAGGGCAGCTACGAGCAGTACTTC	CASSSQGSYEQYF
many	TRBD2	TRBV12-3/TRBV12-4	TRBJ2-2	TGTGCCAGCAGTGCAACTAGCGGGGCCACCGGGGAGCTGTTTTTT	CASSATSGATGELFF
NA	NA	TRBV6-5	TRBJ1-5	TGTGCCAGCAGTTACGGCCAAAATCAGCCCCAGCATTTT	CASSYGQNQPQHF
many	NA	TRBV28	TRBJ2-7	TGTGCCACCGATACAGGAACCTACGAGCAGTACTTC	CATDTGTYEQYF
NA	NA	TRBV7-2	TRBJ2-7	TGTGCCAGCAGTCCAGACGGGTCTGGGGCCTACGAGCAGTACTTC	CASSPDGSGAYEQYF
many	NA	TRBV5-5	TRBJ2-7	TGTGCCAGCAGCTTGGCTGCAGCCTACGAGCAGTACTTC	CASSLAAAYEQYF
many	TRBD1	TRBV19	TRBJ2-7	TGTGCCAGTAGGACAGGGGTCGAGCAGTACTTC	CASRTGVEQYF
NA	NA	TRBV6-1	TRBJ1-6	TGTGCCAGCACCAAGCGGGCAGGGCCTTATAATTCACCCCTCCACTTT	CASTKRAGPYNSPLHF
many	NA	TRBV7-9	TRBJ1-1	TGTGCCAGCAGTCATTCCGACGAGGAAGCTTTCTTT	CASSHSDEEAFF
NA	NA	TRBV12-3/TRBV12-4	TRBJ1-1	TGTGCCAGCAGTTTTGGCCGGACTGAAGCTTTCTTT	CASSFGRTEAFF
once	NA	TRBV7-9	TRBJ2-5	TGTGCCAGCAGCTTATCTAGGGAAGAGACCCAGTACTTC	CASSLSREETQYF
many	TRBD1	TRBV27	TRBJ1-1	TGTGCCAGCAGTTTATCGACAGGGGTAGTTGAAGCTTTCTTT	CASSLSTGVVEAFF
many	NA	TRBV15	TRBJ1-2	TGTGCCACCAGCCCCCAGCGGGCGGCTTATGGCTACACCTTC	CATSPQRAAYGYTF
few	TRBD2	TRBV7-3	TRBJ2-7	TGTGCCAGCAGCGTGGGACTAGCGGGGCCCTACGAGCAGTACTTC	CASSVGLAGPYEQYF
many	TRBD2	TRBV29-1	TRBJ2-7	TGCAGCGTTACTAGCGGGAGGAGCTCCTACGAGCAGTACTTC	CSVTSGRSSYEQYF
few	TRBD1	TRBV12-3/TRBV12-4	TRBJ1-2	TGTGCCAGCACCCCGGGACAGGGGAACTATGGCTACACCTTC	CASTPGQGNYGYTF
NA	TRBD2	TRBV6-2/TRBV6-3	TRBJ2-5	TGTGCCAGCAGTTTTGATCGGACTAGCGGGAGGGCGGGAGAGACCCAGTACTTC	CASSFDRTSGRAGETQYF
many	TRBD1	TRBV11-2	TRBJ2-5	TGTGCCAGCAGCCTACTGGCACAGGGGCAGGAGACCCAGTACTTC	CASSLLAQGQETQYF
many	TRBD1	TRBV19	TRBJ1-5	TGTGCCAGTAGTACCACAGGGGATACAGATCAGCCCCAGCATTTT	CASSTTGDTDQPQHF
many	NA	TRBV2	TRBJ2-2	TGTGCCAGCAAAGTCAGGACGGCGAACACCGGGGAGCTGTTTTTT	CASKVRTANTGELFF